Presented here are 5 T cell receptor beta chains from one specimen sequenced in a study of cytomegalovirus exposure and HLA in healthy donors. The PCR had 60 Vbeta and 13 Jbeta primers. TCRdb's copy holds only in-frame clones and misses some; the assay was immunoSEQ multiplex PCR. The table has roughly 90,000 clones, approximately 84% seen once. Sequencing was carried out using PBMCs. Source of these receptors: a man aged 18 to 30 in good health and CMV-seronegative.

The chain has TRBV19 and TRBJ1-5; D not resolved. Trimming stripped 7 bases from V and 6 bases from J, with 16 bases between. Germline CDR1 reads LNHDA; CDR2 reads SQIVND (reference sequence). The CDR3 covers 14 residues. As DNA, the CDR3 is TGTGCCAGTATTCCCTCAGGTATGGCTCAGCCCCAGCATTTT. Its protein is CASIPSGMAQPQHF.

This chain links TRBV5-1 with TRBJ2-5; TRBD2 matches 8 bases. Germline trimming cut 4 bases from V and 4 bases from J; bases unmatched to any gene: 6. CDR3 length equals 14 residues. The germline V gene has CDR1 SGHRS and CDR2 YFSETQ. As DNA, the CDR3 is TGCGCCAGCAGCCCCAGGACTAGCCGAGAGACCCAGTACTTC. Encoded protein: CASSPRTSRETQYF.

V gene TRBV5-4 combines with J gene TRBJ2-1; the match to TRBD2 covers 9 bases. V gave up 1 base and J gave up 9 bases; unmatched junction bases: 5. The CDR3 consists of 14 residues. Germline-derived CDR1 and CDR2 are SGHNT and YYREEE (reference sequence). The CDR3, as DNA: TGTGCCAGCAGCTTGTTAGCGGGAGTTGGTGAGCAGTTCTTC. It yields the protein CASSLLAGVGEQFF.

CDR3 DNA sequence: TGCGCCAGCAGCAGCGGACAGGTTTTGGGCTCTGGGGCCAACGTCCTGACTTTC. Its translation: CASSSGQVLGSGANVLTF. J is TRBJ2-6 and V is TRBV5-1, with 7 bases aligning to TRBD1. The V and J ends lost 4 bases and 0 bases, in that order; junction bases with no gene match: 10. This CDR3 comprises 18 residues. From germline, CDR1 is SGHRS and CDR2 YFSETQ.

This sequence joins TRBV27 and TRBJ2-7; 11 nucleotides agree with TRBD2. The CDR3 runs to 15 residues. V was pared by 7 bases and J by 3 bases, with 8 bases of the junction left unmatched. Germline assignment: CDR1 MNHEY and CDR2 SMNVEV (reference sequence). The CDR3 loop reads CASTLLAGVRYEQYF. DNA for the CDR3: TGTGCCAGCACCCTACTAGCGGGAGTCCGCTACGAGCAGTACTTC.